This T cell receptor beta chain stems from a study of human T cells and chemical hapten exposure. The CDR3 is 13 amino acids. Deletions cut 7 bases from V and 4 bases from J, with 14 bases between. Germline assignment: CDR1 MDHEN and CDR2 SYDVKM. This clonotype was seen at least ten times. TCRdb itself ran the RACE reads through MiXCR, one entry per CDR3 protein. The sample includes 35,000 or so distinct CDR3 sequences, 10% of them seen just once. Time point noted: pre-sensitization, week 0. As to treatment: therapeutic diphenylcyclopropenone sensitization with weekly scalp DPC. Total RNA was isolated from unfractionated whole blood.

The specimen was whole blood, collected in connection with sensitization to the hapten diphenylcyclopropenone (DPC). This rearrangement joins TRBV28 to TRBJ2-7; no clear D. The receptor was isolated from a man aged 50 to 59 with alopecia areata. Some clones in this sample may be carry-over from other donors' samples. This CDR3 is CASIPKGLYEQYF. CDR3 coding DNA: TGTGCCAGCATTCCCAAGGGATTGTACGAGCAGTACTTC.